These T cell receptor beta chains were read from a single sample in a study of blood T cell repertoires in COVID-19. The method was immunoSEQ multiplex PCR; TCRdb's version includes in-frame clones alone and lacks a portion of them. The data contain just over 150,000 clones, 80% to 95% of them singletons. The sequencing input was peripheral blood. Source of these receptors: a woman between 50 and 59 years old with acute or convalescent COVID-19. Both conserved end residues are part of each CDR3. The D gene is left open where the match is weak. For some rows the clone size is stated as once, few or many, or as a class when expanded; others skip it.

DNA: TGTGCCAGCAGCTTGGACAGTGGAGGCTACACCTTC
CDR3: CASSLDSGGYTF
size: .
V: TRBV5-4
D: .
J: TRBJ1-2

DNA: TGTGCCAGCAGCCAAGATGCGGCGGCCCTCTGGCGGGAGCAGTTCTTC
CDR3: CASSQDAAALWREQFF
size: .
V: TRBV3-1/TRBV3-2
D: .
J: TRBJ2-1

DNA: TGTGCCAGCAGCCCACACCCGACAGCGAACACTGAAGCTTTCTTT
CDR3: CASSPHPTANTEAFF
size: .
V: TRBV9
D: .
J: TRBJ1-1

DNA: TGTGCCAGCAGCTGGCTCGGGGGTGGTGGCTACACCTTC
CDR3: CASSWLGGGGYTF
size: .
V: TRBV5-5
D: .
J: TRBJ1-2

DNA: TGTGCCAGCAGTTCAGACCCCACGGGGACTGAAGCTTTCTTT
CDR3: CASSSDPTGTEAFF
size: .
V: TRBV6-4
D: .
J: TRBJ1-1

DNA: TGCAGCGCTGGACTAGCGTCGAACACCGGGGAGCTGTTTTTT
CDR3: CSAGLASNTGELFF
size: few
V: TRBV29-1
D: TRBD2
J: TRBJ2-2

DNA: TGTGCCACCAGCATCCCCGGACTAGGCCAAGAGACCCAGTACTTC
CDR3: CATSIPGLGQETQYF
size: .
V: TRBV15
D: TRBD2
J: TRBJ2-5

DNA: TGTGCCATCGAAGACAGGGGGCGGGATGGCTACACCTTC
CDR3: CAIEDRGRDGYTF
size: .
V: TRBV10-3
D: TRBD1
J: TRBJ1-2

DNA: TGTGCCAGTAGTTTATCCCCTAATGGGGACAGGGGGCACGAGCAGTACTTC
CDR3: CASSLSPNGDRGHEQYF
size: .
V: TRBV19
D: TRBD1
J: TRBJ2-7

DNA: TGTGCCACCAGCACCCTAAGAGGACTACTAACAGATACGCAGTATTTT
CDR3: CATSTLRGLLTDTQYF
size: .
V: TRBV15
D: .
J: TRBJ2-3

DNA: TGTGCCAGCAGCCATAGACAGGGGGACTATGGCTACACCTTC
CDR3: CASSHRQGDYGYTF
size: .
V: TRBV3-1/TRBV3-2
D: TRBD1
J: TRBJ1-2

DNA: TGCGCCAGCAGAGACAGAATGAACACTGAAGCTTTCTTT
CDR3: CASRDRMNTEAFF
size: many
V: TRBV10-2
D: .
J: TRBJ1-1

DNA: TGTGCCAGTTCGGGGAGAGAGAACACCGGGGAGCTGTTTTTT
CDR3: CASSGRENTGELFF
size: .
V: TRBV18
D: .
J: TRBJ2-2

DNA: TGCGCCAGCAGTTTTGGATCGGGAGGCAGGCAGTACTTC
CDR3: CASSFGSGGRQYF
size: .
V: TRBV10-1
D: TRBD2
J: TRBJ2-7

DNA: TGCGCCAGCAGCGGGGGAGGCTCACTCCAAGAGACCCAGTACTTC
CDR3: CASSGGGSLQETQYF
size: .
V: TRBV5-1
D: .
J: TRBJ2-5

DNA: TGTGCCAGCAGCAAAGAAGACAACCTGCCCTACGAGCAGTACTTC
CDR3: CASSKEDNLPYEQYF
size: .
V: TRBV21-1
D: .
J: TRBJ2-7

DNA: TGTGCCAGCAGTTTAGGTAGCCGGGACAGGGTTCCCTACGAGCAGTACTTC
CDR3: CASSLGSRDRVPYEQYF
size: .
V: TRBV28
D: TRBD1
J: TRBJ2-7

DNA: TGTGCCAGCAGCACTTTTCGGGACAGGGCGCGGGGCTACACCTTC
CDR3: CASSTFRDRARGYTF
size: .
V: TRBV21-1
D: .
J: TRBJ1-2

DNA: TGCGCCAGCAGCTTCACAGGGGGGAACACTGAAGCTTTCTTT
CDR3: CASSFTGGNTEAFF
size: .
V: TRBV5-1
D: TRBD1
J: TRBJ1-1

DNA: TGTGCCAGCAGTTTAAACTCTCTTAAGAACACTGAAGCTTTCTTT
CDR3: CASSLNSLKNTEAFF
size: .
V: TRBV27
D: .
J: TRBJ1-1

DNA: TGTGCCAGCTCCCCCCCCCGGGGAGTGAGTTCACCCCTCCACTTT
CDR3: CASSPPRGVSSPLHF
size: .
V: TRBV28
D: .
J: TRBJ1-6

DNA: TGTGCCAGCAGTAGAGACAGAGTCTCCTACGAGCAGTACTTC
CDR3: CASSRDRVSYEQYF
size: once
V: TRBV27
D: .
J: TRBJ2-7

DNA: TGTGCCAGCAGCCCAGGGACAGGGGGCACGTACACCATATATTTT
CDR3: CASSPGTGGTYTIYF
size: .
V: TRBV7-2
D: TRBD1
J: TRBJ1-3

DNA: TGTGCCAGCAGTTCCACCGGGACAGAGAACACTGAAGCTTTCTTT
CDR3: CASSSTGTENTEAFF
size: once
V: TRBV5-4
D: TRBD1
J: TRBJ1-1

DNA: TGTGCCAGCAGTTACGAAAGGGGTCGGAACACTGAAGCTTTCTTT
CDR3: CASSYERGRNTEAFF
size: .
V: TRBV6-5
D: .
J: TRBJ1-1

DNA: TGTGCTGTGGGCCTCCCCTTGGACTATGGCTACACCTTC
CDR3: CAVGLPLDYGYTF
size: .
V: TRBV6-5
D: .
J: TRBJ1-2

DNA: TGTGCCAGCAGCTTGGAGGGGAGGAATCAGCCCCAGCATTTT
CDR3: CASSLEGRNQPQHF
size: .
V: TRBV5-4
D: .
J: TRBJ1-5

DNA: TGTGCCAGCAGCTTAGCAGGGAGCTCCTACGAGCAGTACTTC
CDR3: CASSLAGSSYEQYF
size: .
V: TRBV7-2
D: .
J: TRBJ2-7

DNA: TGTGCCATCAGTGACCTATCGGACAGGATCAATGGCTACACCTTC
CDR3: CAISDLSDRINGYTF
size: .
V: TRBV10-3
D: TRBD1
J: TRBJ1-2

DNA: TGTGCCACCAGTGACCCGGACAGAAACACCGGGGAGCTGTTTTTT
CDR3: CATSDPDRNTGELFF
size: .
V: TRBV24-1
D: .
J: TRBJ2-2

DNA: TGTGCCAGCAACAACGACTTCAATCAGCCCCAGCATTTT
CDR3: CASNNDFNQPQHF
size: .
V: TRBV2
D: .
J: TRBJ1-5

DNA: TGTGCCAGCAGTTTAGGGGGACAGTCCTATGGCTACACCTTC
CDR3: CASSLGGQSYGYTF
size: once
V: TRBV28
D: TRBD1
J: TRBJ1-2

DNA: TGTGCCAGCAGCTTCGAGAGGATTTTGTTTTTT
CDR3: CASSFERILFF
size: .
V: TRBV6-2/TRBV6-3
D: .
J: TRBJ1-4

DNA: TGTGCCAGCTCACCTCATCCCCCCGGGGCTAGCGGGATGACGCAAGAGACCCAGTACTTC
CDR3: CASSPHPPGASGMTQETQYF
size: .
V: TRBV18
D: TRBD2
J: TRBJ2-5

DNA: TGCGCCAGCAGCCCGTGGACAGGGGGTACGGACGAGCAGTACTTC
CDR3: CASSPWTGGTDEQYF
size: .
V: TRBV4-1
D: TRBD1
J: TRBJ2-7

DNA: TGTGCCAGCAGCTATACCCCGGGACTAGCGGGAGAGGTTAAGGATGAGCAGTTCTTC
CDR3: CASSYTPGLAGEVKDEQFF
size: .
V: TRBV5-4
D: TRBD2
J: TRBJ2-1

DNA: TGTGCCAGCAGCTTGAGACAGGGGGGATATTTTCGCTACGAGCAGTACTTC
CDR3: CASSLRQGGYFRYEQYF
size: .
V: TRBV5-6
D: TRBD1
J: TRBJ2-7

DNA: TGTGCCACCAGTGAGGCCCGGGTTCTACGTGACAATGAGCAGTTCTTC
CDR3: CATSEARVLRDNEQFF
size: .
V: TRBV24-1
D: .
J: TRBJ2-1

DNA: TGTGCCAGCAGCTTGGGAGGGTCCACGTATTCACCCCTCCACTTT
CDR3: CASSLGGSTYSPLHF
size: .
V: TRBV5-4
D: .
J: TRBJ1-6

DNA: TGTGCCAGCAGTGAATTCGGAGACACCATATATTTT
CDR3: CASSEFGDTIYF
size: .
V: TRBV2
D: .
J: TRBJ1-3

DNA: TGTGCCAGCAGTGAAGCGCTTAGACTAGCGGGAGGGCCGAGGTACAATGAGCAGTTCTTC
CDR3: CASSEALRLAGGPRYNEQFF
size: .
V: TRBV2
D: TRBD2
J: TRBJ2-1

DNA: TGTGCCAGCAGTCCGTTGGGCCCCCAGACCCAGTACTTC
CDR3: CASSPLGPQTQYF
size: .
V: TRBV28
D: .
J: TRBJ2-5

DNA: TGTGCCAGCAGCCAAGGCGTCAGGGAAGCTTTCTTT
CDR3: CASSQGVREAFF
size: .
V: TRBV3-1/TRBV3-2
D: .
J: TRBJ1-1

DNA: TGTGCCAGCAGTCAGACATTGGGGCCCTATGGCTACACCTTC
CDR3: CASSQTLGPYGYTF
size: once
V: TRBV6-2/TRBV6-3
D: .
J: TRBJ1-2

DNA: TGTGCGATCGACCCCGGAGGTCCACCCCTCCACTTT
CDR3: CAIDPGGPPLHF
size: .
V: TRBV24-1
D: .
J: TRBJ1-6